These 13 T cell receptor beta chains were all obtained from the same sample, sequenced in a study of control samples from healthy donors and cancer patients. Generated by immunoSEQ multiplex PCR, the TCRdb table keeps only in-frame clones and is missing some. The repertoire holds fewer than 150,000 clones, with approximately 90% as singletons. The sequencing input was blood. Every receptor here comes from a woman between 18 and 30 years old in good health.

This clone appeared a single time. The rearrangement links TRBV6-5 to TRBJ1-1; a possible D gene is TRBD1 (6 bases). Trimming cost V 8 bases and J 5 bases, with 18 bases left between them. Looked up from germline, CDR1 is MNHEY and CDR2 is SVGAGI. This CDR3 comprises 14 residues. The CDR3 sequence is CASYFWAGDTEAFF. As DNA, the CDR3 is TGTGCCAGCTATTTTTGGGCAGGGGATACTGAAGCTTTCTTT.

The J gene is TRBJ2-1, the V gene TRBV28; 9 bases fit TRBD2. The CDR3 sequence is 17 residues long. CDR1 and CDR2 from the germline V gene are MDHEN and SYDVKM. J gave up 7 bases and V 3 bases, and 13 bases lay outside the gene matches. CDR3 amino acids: CASSLGLAGKDWNEQFF. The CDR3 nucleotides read TGTGCCAGCAGTTTGGGTCTAGCGGGGAAGGATTGGAATGAGCAGTTCTTC.

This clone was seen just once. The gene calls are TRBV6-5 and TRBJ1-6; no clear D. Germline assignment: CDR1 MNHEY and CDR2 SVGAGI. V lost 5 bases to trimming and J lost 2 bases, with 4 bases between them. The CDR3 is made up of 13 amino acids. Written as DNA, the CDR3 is TGTGCCAGCAGTACCACCTATAATTCACCCCTCCACTTT. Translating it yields CASSTTYNSPLHF.

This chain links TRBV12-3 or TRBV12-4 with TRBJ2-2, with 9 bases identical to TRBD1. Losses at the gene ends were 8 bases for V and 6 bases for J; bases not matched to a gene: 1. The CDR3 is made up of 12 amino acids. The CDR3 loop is CASRQGAGELFF. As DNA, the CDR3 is TGTGCCAGCCGACAGGGGGCCGGGGAGCTGTTTTTT.

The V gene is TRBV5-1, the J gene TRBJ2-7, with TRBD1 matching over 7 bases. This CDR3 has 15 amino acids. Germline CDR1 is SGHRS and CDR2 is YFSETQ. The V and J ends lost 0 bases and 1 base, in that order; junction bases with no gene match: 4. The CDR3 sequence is CASSLGQGRSYEQYF. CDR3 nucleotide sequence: TGCGCCAGCAGCTTGGGACAGGGCCGATCCTACGAGCAGTACTTC.

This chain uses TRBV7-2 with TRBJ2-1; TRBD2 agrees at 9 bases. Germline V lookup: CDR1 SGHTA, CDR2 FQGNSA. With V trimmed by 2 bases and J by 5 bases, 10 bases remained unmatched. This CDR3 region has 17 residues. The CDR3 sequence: CASSLIGAGGLDNEQFF. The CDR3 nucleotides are TGTGCCAGCAGCTTAATCGGTGCGGGGGGGTTGGACAATGAGCAGTTCTTC.

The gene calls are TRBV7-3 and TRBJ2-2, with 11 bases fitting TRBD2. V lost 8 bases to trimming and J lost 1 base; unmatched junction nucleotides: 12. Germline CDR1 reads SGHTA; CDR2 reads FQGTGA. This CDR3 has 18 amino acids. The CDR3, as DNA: TGTGCCAGCCCAGCCTCGACTAGCGGGGTCTTGAACACCGGGGAGCTGTTTTTT. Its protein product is CASPASTSGVLNTGELFF. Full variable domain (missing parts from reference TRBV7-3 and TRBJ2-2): GAGVSQTPSNKVTEKGKYVELRCDPISGHTALYWYRQSLGQGPEFLIYFQGTGAADDSGLPNDRFFAVRPEGSVSTLKIQRTERGDSAVYLCASPASTSGVLNTGELFFGEGSRLTVL.

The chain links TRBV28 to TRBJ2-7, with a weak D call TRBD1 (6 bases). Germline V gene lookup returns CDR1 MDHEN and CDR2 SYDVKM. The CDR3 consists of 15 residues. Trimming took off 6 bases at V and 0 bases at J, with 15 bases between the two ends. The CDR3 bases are TGTGCCAGCAGCTTGCTCCGGGACAACTCCTACGAGCAGTACTTC. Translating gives CASSLLRDNSYEQYF. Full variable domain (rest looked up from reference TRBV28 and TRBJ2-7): DVKVTQSSRYLVKRTGEKVFLECVQDMDHENMFWYRQDPGLGLRLIYFSYDVKMKEKGDIPEGYSVSREKKERFSLILESASTNQTSMYLCASSLLRDNSYEQYFGPGTRLTVT.

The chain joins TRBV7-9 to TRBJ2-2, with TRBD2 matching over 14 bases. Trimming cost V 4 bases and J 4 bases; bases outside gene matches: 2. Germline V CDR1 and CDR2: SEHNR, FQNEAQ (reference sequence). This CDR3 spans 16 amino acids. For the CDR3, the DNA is TGTGCCAGCAGCTCGGGACTAGCGGGGGCCACCGGGGAGCTGTTTTTT. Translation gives CASSSGLAGATGELFF.

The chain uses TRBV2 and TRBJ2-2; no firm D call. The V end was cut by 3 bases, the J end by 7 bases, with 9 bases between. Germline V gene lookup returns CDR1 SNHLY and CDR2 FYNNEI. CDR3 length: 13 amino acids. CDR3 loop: CASSDNLGGELFF. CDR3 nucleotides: TGTGCCAGCAGTGATAATCTCGGCGGGGAGCTGTTTTTT.

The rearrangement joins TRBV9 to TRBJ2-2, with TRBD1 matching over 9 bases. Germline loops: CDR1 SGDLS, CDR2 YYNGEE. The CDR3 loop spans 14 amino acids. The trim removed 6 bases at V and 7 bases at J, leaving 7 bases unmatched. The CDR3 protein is CASTAKTGGGELFF. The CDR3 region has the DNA TGTGCCAGCACAGCTAAGACAGGGGGCGGGGAGCTGTTTTTT.

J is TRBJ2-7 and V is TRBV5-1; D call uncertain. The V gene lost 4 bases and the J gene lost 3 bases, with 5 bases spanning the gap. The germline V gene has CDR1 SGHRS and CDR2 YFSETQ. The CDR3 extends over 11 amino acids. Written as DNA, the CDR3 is TGCGCCAGCAGCACAGACTACGAGCAGTACTTC. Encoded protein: CASSTDYEQYF.

The CDR3 bases are TGTGCCAGTAGTATCGGGGGTAGCAATCAGCCCCAGCATTTT. The encoded protein is CASSIGGSNQPQHF. The chain uses TRBV19 and TRBJ1-5, with D possibly being TRBD1 (5 bases). CDR1 and CDR2 from the germline V gene are LNHDA and SQIVND (reference sequence). The CDR3 spans 14 residues. V lost 3 bases to trimming and J lost 0 bases, with 6 bases between them.